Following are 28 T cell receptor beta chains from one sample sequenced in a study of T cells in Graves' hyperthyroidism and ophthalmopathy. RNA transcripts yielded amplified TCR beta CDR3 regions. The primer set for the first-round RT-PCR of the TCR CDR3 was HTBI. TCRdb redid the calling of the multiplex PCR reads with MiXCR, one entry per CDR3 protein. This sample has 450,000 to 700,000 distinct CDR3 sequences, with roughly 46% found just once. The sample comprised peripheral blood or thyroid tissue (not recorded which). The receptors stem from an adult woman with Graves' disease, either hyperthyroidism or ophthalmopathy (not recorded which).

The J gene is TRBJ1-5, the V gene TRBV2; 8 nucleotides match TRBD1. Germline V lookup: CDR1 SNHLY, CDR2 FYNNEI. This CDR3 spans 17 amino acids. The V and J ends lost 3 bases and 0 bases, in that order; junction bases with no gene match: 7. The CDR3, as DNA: TGTGCCAGCAGTGACGTCTCAGGGGGCTATAGCAATCAGCCCCAGCATTTT. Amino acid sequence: CASSDVSGGYSNQPQHF.

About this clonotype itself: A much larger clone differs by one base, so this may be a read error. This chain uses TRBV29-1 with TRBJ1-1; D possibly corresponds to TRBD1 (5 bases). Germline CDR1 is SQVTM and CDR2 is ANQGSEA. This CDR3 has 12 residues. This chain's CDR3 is CSGGGVGTETFF. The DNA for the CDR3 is TGCAGCGGGGGGGGAGTGGGCACTGAAACTTTCTTT. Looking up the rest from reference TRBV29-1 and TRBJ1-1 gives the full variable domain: SAVISQKPSRDICQRGTSLTIQCQVDSQVTMMFWYRQQPGQSLTLIATANQGSEATYESGFVIDKFPISRPNLTFSTLTVSNMSPEDSSIYLCSGGGVGTETFFGQGTRLTVV.

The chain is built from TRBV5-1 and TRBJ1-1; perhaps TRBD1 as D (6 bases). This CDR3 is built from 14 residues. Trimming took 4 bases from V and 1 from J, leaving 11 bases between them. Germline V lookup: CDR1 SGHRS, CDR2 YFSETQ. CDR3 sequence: CASSGGHGNTEAFF. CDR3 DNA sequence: TGCGCCAGCAGCGGGGGACACGGGAACACTGAAGCTTTCTTT. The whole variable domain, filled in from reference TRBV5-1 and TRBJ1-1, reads KAGVTQTPRYLIKTRGQQVTLSCSPISGHRSVSWYQQTPGQGLQFLFEYFSETQRNKGNFPGRFSGRQFSNSRSEMNVSTLELGDSALYLCASSGGHGNTEAFFGQGTRLTVV.

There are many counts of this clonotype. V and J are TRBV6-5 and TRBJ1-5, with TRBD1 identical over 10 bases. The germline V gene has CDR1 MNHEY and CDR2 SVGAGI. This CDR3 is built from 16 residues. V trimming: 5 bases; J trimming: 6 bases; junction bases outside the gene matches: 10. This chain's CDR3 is CASSRLTGGGGQPQHF. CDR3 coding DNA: TGTGCCAGCAGTCGTCTGACAGGGGGCGGTGGTCAGCCCCAGCATTTT.

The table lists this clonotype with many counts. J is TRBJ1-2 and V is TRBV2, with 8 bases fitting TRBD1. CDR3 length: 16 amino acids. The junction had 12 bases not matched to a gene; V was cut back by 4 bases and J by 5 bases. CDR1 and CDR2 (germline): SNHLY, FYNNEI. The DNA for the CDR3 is TGTGCCAGCAGTGGAGGGCCAGGGGGCTTTGGATATGGCTACACCTTC. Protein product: CASSGGPGGFGYGYTF.

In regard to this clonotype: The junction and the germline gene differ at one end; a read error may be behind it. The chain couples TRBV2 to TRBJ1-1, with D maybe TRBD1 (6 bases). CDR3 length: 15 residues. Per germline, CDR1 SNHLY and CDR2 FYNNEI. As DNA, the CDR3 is TGTGCCAGCATTGAAGCGACAGGACAGATCACTGAAGCTTTCTTT. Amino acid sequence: CASIEATGQITEAFF.

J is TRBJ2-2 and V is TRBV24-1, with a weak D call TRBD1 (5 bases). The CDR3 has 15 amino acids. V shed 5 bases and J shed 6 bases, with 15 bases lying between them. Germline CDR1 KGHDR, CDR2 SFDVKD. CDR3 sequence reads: CATSAALGDPGELFF. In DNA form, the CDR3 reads TGTGCCACCAGTGCCGCCCTAGGGGATCCCGGGGAGCTGTTTTTT.

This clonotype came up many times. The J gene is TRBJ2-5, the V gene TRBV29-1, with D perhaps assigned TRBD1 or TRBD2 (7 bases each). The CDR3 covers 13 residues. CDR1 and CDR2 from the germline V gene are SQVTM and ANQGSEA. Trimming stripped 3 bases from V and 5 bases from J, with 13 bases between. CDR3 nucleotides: TGCAGCGTTGAGGAGGGAGGGGGCGAGACCCAGTACTTC. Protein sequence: CSVEEGGGETQYF. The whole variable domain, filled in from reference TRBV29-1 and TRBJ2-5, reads SAVISQKPSRDICQRGTSLTIQCQVDSQVTMMFWYRQQPGQSLTLIATANQGSEATYESGFVIDKFPISRPNLTFSTLTVSNMSPEDSSIYLCSVEEGGGETQYFGPGTRLLVL.

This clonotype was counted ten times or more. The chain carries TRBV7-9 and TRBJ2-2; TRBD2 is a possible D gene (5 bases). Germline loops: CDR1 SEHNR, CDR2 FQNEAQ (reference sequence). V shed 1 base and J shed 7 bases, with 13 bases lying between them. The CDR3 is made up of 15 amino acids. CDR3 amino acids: CASSLGHLRGGELFF. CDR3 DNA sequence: TGTGCCAGCAGCTTAGGTCACCTACGGGGCGGGGAGCTGTTTTTT. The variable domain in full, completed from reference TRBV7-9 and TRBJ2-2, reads DTGVSQNPRHKITKRGQNVTFRCDPISEHNRLYWYRQTLGQGPEFLTYFQNEAQLEKSRLLSDRFSAERPKGSFSTLEIQRTEQGDSAMYLCASSLGHLRGGELFFGEGSRLTVL.

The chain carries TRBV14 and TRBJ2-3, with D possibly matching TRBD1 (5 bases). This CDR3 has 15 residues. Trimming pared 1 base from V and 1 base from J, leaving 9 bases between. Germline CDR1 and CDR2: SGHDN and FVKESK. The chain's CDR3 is CASSQGTRGTDTQYF. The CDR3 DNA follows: TGTGCCAGCAGCCAAGGGACACGGGGCACAGATACGCAGTATTTT.

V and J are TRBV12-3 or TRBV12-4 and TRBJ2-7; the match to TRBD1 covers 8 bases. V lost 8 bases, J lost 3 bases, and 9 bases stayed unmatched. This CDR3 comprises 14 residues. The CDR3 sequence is CASSPTGADYEQYF. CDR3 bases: TGTGCCAGCTCGCCGACAGGGGCCGACTACGAGCAGTACTTC.

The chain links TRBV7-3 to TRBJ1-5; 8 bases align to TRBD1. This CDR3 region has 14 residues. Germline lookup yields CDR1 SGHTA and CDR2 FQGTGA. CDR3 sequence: CASSPTGGFEPQHF. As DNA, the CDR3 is TGTGCTAGTTCACCTACAGGGGGTTTTGAGCCCCAGCATTTT. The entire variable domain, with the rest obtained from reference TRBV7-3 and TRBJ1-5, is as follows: GAGVSQTPSNKVTEKGKYVELRCDPISGHTALYWYRQSLGQGPEFLIYFQGTGAADDSGLPNDRFFAVRPEGSVSTLKIQRTERGDSAVYLCASSPTGGFEPQHFGDGTRLSIL.

In DNA form, the CDR3 reads TGTGCCAGCAGTTTCCCCGGGACAGGAGCTTTAGGTGGAAACACCATATATTTT. Its translation: CASSFPGTGALGGNTIYF. The rearrangement uses TRBV28 and TRBJ1-3, with 8 bases fitting TRBD1. V shed 3 bases and J 3 bases; nucleotides not matched to a gene: 13. The CDR3 is 18 amino acids. The germline CDR1 and CDR2 sequences are MDHEN and SYDVKM.

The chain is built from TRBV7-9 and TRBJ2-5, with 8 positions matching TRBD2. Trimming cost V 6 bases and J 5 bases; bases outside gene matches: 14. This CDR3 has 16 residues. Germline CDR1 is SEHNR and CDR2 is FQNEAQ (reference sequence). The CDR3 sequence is CASRPFLRTSHETQYF. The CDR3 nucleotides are TGTGCCAGCAGACCCTTCCTTAGGACTAGCCACGAGACCCAGTACTTC.

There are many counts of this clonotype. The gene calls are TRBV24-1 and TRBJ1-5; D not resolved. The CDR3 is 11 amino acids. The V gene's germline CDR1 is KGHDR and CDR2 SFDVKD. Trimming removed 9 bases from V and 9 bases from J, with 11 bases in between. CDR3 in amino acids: CATGPAGPQHF. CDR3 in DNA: TGTGCCACCGGCCCCGCGGGGCCCCAGCATTTT.

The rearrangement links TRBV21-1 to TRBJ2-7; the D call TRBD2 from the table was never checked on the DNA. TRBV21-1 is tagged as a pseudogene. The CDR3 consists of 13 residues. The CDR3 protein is CASSSSRRDEQYF. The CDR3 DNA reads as TGTGCCAGCAGCAGTTCCCGCCGCGACGAGCAGTACTTC.

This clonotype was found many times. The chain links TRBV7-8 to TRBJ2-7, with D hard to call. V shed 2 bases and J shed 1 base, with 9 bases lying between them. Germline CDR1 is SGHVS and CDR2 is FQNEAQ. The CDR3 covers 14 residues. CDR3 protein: CASSLIWESYEQYF. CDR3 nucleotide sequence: TGTGCCAGCAGCTTAATTTGGGAATCCTACGAGCAGTACTTC.

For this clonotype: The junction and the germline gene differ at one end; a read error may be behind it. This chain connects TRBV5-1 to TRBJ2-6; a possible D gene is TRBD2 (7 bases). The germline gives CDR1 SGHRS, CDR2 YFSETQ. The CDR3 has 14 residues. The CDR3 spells CASSPLAGAYVLTF. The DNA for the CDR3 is TGCGCCAGCAGCCCCCTGGCGGGGGCCTACGTCCTGACTTTC.

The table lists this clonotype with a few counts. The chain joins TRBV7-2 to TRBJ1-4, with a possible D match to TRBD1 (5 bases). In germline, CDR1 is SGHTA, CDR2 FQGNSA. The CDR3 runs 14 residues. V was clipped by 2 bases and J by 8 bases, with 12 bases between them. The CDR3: CASSLLGPMEKLFF. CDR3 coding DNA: TGTGCCAGCAGCTTATTGGGGCCAATGGAAAAACTGTTTTTT.

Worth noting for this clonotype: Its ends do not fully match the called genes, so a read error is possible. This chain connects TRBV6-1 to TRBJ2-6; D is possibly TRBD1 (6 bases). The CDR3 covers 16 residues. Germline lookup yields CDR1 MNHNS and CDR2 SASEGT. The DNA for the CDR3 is TGTGCCAGCAGTTTTAGGGGGATTACTGGTGCCAACGTCCTGACTTTC. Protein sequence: CASSFRGITGANVLTF.

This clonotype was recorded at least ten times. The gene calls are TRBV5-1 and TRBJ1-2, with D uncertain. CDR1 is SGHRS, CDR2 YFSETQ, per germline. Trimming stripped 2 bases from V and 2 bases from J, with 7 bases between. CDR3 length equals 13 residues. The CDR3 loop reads CASSFLGNYGYTF. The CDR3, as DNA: TGCGCCAGCAGCTTTCTGGGGAACTATGGCTACACCTTC.

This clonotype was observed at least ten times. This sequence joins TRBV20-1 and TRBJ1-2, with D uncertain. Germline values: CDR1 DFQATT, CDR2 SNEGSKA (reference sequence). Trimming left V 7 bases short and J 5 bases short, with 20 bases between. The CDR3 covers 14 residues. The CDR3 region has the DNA TGCAGTGAAGTTTGGAACCTAAAATCATATGGCTACACCTTC. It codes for CSEVWNLKSYGYTF.

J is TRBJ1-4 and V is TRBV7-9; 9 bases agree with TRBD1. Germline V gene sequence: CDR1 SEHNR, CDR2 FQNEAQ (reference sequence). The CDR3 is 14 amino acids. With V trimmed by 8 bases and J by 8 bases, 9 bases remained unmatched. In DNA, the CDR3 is TGTGCCAGCCGATCGCAGGGGACAGGGGAAAAACTGTTTTTT. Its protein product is CASRSQGTGEKLFF. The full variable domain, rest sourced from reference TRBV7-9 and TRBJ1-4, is DTGVSQNPRHKITKRGQNVTFRCDPISEHNRLYWYRQTLGQGPEFLTYFQNEAQLEKSRLLSDRFSAERPKGSFSTLEIQRTEQGDSAMYLCASRSQGTGEKLFFGSGTQLSVL.

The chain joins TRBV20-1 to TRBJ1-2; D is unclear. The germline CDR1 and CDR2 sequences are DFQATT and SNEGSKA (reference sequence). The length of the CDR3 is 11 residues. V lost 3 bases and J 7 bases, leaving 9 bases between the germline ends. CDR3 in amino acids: CSASHLSGYTF. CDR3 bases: TGCAGTGCTAGTCATTTAAGTGGCTACACCTTC.

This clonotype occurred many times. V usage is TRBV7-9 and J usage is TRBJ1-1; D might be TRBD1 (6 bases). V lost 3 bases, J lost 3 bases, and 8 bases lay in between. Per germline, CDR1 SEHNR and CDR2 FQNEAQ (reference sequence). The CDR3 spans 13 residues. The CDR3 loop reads CASSFGQHTEAFF. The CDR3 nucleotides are TGTGCCAGCAGCTTTGGACAGCACACTGAAGCTTTCTTT.

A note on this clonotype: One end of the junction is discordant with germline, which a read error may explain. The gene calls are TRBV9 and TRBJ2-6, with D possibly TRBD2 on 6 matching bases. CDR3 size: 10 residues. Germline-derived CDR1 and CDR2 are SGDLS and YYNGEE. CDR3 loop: CASSVETSLF. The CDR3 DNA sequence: TGTGCCAGCAGCGTAGAAACTAGCTTATTC.

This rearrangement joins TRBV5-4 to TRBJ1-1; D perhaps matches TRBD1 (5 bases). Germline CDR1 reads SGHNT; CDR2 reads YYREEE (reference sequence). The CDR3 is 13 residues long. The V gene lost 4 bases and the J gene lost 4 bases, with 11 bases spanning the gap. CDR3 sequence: CASSPMGTTEAFF. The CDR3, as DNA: TGTGCCAGCAGCCCGATGGGGACCACTGAAGCTTTCTTT. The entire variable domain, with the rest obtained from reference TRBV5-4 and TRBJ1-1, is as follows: ETGVTQSPTHLIKTRGQQVTLRCSSQSGHNTVSWYQQALGQGPQFIFQYYREEENGRGNFPPRFSGLQFPNYSSELNVNALELDDSALYLCASSPMGTTEAFFGQGTRLTVV.

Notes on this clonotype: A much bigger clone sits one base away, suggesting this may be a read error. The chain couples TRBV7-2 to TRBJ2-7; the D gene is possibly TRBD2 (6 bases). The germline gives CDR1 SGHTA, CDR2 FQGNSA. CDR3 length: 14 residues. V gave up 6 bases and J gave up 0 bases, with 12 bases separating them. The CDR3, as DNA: TGTGCCAGCAGTGGGGGGTGGAGCTCCTACGAGCAGTACTTC. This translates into CASSGGWSSYEQYF.